This TCR beta chain appears in the sequencing data of a study of shared clonotypes between healthy human individuals. Assay runs were performed at deep level. Assay used: immunoSEQ multiplex PCR; TCRdb lists only in-frame clones, some missing. The sample includes about 460,000 clones, around 77% of them seen just once. CDR3 size: 14 residues. V was pared by 0 bases and J by 1 base, with 7 bases between. CDR1 and CDR2 from the germline V gene are SGDLS and YYNGEE. The chain employs TRBV9 and TRBJ1-1, with a possible D match to TRBD1 (5 bases). The sample was PBMCs. The receptor was isolated from a middle-aged woman in good health. Some clones in this sample may be carry-over from other donors' samples. The DNA of the CDR3 is TGTGCCAGCAGCGTAGGGGGGTGGAACACTGAAGCTTTCTTT. Encoded protein: CASSVGGWNTEAFF.